The clone carrying this TCR beta chain turned up a few times. The record originates from a study of identical twins. TCRdb used MiXCR to reprocess the 5' RACE reads, holding one entry per CDR3 protein. The table has under 500,000 distinct CDR3 sequences, roughly an eighth seen once. A further study also used this sample, focusing on yellow fever vaccine responses in identical twins.

Sequenced sample: CD4+ T cells sorted from blood. This clonotype was obtained from a woman between 18 and 29 years old in good health.

Here the CDR3 reads CASSYPRTGGQETQYF. CDR3 nucleotides: TGCGCCAGCAGCTACCCCCGGACAGGGGGGCAAGAGACCCAGTACTTC. The rearrangement uses TRBV5-1 and TRBJ2-5; 10 positions agree with TRBD1. Per germline, CDR1 SGHRS and CDR2 YFSETQ. The CDR3 is 16 amino acids. V lost 3 bases, J lost 2 bases, and 7 bases stayed unmatched.